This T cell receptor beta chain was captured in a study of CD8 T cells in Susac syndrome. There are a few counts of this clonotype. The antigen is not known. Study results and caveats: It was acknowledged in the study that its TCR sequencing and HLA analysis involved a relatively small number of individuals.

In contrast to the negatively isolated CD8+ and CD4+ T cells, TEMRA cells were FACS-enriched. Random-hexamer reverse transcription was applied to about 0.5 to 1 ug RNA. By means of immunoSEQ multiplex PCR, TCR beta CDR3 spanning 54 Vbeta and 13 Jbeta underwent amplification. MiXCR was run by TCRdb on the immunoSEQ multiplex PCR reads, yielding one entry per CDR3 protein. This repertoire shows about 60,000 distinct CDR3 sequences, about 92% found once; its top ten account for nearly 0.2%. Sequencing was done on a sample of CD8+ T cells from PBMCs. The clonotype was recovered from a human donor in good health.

CDR3 sequence: CASSPRQGAPYEQYF. For the CDR3, the DNA is TGTGCCAGCAGCCCGCGACAGGGGGCGCCTTACGAGCAGTACTTC. The chain links TRBV3-1 to TRBJ2-7; TRBD1 agrees at 10 bases. The CDR3 has 15 amino acids. Trimming took 4 bases from V and 4 from J; bases not matched to a gene: 7. CDR1 and CDR2 (germline): LGHDT, YNNKEL (reference sequence).